This TCR beta chain appears in the sequencing data of a study of control samples from healthy donors and cancer patients. Generated by immunoSEQ multiplex PCR, the TCRdb table keeps only in-frame clones and is missing some. The top ten hold more than 1.5% of the sample, which has fewer than 100,000 clones, roughly 78% seen once. V was cut by 4 bases and J by 0 bases, with 10 bases left in between. The germline gives CDR1 MNHEY, CDR2 SMNVEV (reference sequence). CDR3 length: 16 residues. The chain couples TRBV27 to TRBJ1-6, with a tentative D call TRBD1 (5 bases). Sequenced sample: blood. This TCR was recovered from a man aged 55-75 years in good health. CDR3 protein: CASSWGSSSYNSPLHF. The CDR3 DNA reads TGTGCCAGCAGTTGGGGCTCTAGCTCCTATAATTCACCCCTCCACTTT.